This T cell receptor beta chain was obtained from a study of blood T cells in healthy people across ages. This clonotype was picked up many times. Then a second PCR, running roughly 7 to 11 cycles, was carried out with a sample-barcoded 5' primer and a J-beta primer mix. TCRdb redid the calling of the 5' RACE reads with MiXCR, one entry per CDR3 protein. The table records approximately 700,000 distinct CDR3 sequences, approximately 29% of them present only once. The CDR3 contains 13 residues. The germline CDR1 and CDR2 sequences are MNHEY and SMNVEV (reference sequence). Deletions cut 5 bases from V and 8 bases from J, with 15 bases between.

The sample taken for sequencing was blood. The J gene is TRBJ1-2, the V gene TRBV27; a weak D match, TRBD1 (5 bases). This sequence originates from an elderly woman in good health. As DNA, the CDR3 is TGTGCCAGCAGTCTTCCGGGGGAGATAGGCTACACCTTC. As protein: CASSLPGEIGYTF.